Below are 5 T cell receptor beta chains sequenced from a single sample in a study of cytomegalovirus exposure and HLA in healthy donors. Primers for the PCR totalled 60 Vbeta and 13 Jbeta. Assay used: immunoSEQ multiplex PCR; TCRdb lists only in-frame clones, some missing. Seen here are some 190,000 clones, about four fifths observed once, and the top ten hold 1.5% to 2%. The specimen was PBMCs. These receptors came from a woman in her thirties in good health and CMV-seronegative.

This clone was seen a handful of times. The rearrangement joins TRBV18 to TRBJ2-6, with unresolved D. Trimming removed 1 base from V and 1 base from J, with 8 bases in between. Germline V gene lookup returns CDR1 KGHSH and CDR2 LQKENI. The CDR3 contains 16 residues. CDR3 sequence (DNA): TGTGCCAGCTCACCACGAGGAGTTTCTGGGGCCAACGTCCTGACTTTC. Translated, it gives CASSPRGVSGANVLTF. The variable domain in full, with the rest retrieved from reference TRBV18 and TRBJ2-6, is NAGVMQNPRHLVRRRGQEARLRCSPMKGHSHVYWYRQLPEEGLKFMVYLQKENIIDESGMPKERFSAEFPKEGPSILRIQQVVRGDSAAYFCASSPRGVSGANVLTFGAGSRLTVL.

This clone was observed a single time. This chain connects TRBV19 to TRBJ1-5, with 10 positions matching TRBD1. Germline lookup yields CDR1 LNHDA and CDR2 SQIVND (reference sequence). The trim removed 4 bases at V and 6 bases at J, leaving 6 bases unmatched. The CDR3 contains 15 residues. CDR3: CASSTRQGASQPQHF. The CDR3 nucleotides read TGTGCCAGTAGTACCCGACAGGGGGCGAGTCAGCCCCAGCATTTT.

The chain combines TRBV7-6 with TRBJ2-7; a weak D match, TRBD2 (5 bases). Trimming shortened V by 0 bases and J by 4 bases, and 13 bases separated the two germline ends. The CDR3 runs to 15 residues. Germline V gives CDR1 SGHVS, CDR2 FNYEAQ. The CDR3 DNA sequence: TGTGCCAGCAGCTTAGCTGAGGGTCTAGAGTACGAGCAGTACTTC. It yields the protein CASSLAEGLEYEQYF. Using reference TRBV7-6 and TRBJ2-7 for the parts outside the CDR3, the full variable domain is GAGVSQSPRYKVTKRGQDVALRCDPISGHVSLYWYRQALGQGPEFLTYFNYEAQQDKSGLPNDRFSAERPEGSISTLTIQRTEQRDSAMYRCASSLAEGLEYEQYFGPGTRLTVT.

The chain uses TRBV5-1 and TRBJ1-1; D unclear. The CDR3 has 13 residues. The ends were cut back, 0 bases at V and 4 bases at J, with 7 bases in the middle. Germline CDR1 reads SGHRS; CDR2 reads YFSETQ. The CDR3 here is CASSLVVSTEAFF. The CDR3 DNA sequence: TGCGCCAGCAGCTTGGTGGTTAGCACTGAAGCTTTCTTT.

This clone was detected once. The chain links TRBV6-5 to TRBJ1-2, with 7 bases lining up with TRBD1. Germline V gene sequence: CDR1 MNHEY, CDR2 SVGAGI. The length of the CDR3 is 15 residues. The V and J ends lost 6 bases and 1 base, in that order; junction bases with no gene match: 8. This CDR3 is CASRPTGAGNYGYTF. The CDR3, as DNA: TGTGCCAGCAGACCTACAGGGGCGGGTAACTATGGCTACACCTTC.